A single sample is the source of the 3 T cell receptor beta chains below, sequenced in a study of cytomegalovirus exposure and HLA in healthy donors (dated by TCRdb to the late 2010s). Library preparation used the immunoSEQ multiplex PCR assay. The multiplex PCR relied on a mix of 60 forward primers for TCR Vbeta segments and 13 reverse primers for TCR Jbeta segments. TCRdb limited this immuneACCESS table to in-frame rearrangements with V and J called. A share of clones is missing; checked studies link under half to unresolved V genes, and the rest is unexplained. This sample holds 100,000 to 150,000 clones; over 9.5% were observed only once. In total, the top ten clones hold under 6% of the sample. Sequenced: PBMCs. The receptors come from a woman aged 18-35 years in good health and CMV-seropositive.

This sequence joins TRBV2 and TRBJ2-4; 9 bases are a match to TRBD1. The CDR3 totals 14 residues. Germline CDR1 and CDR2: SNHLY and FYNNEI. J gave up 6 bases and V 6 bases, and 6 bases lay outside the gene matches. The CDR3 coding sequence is TGTGCCAGCAGCGTGGGACAGGGTTTAAACATTCAGTACTTC. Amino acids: CASSVGQGLNIQYF.

DNA of the CDR3: TGCAGCGTTTCTCGGGAGAGCTCTGGGGCCAACGTCCTGACTTTC. Protein: CSVSRESSGANVLTF. The chain employs TRBV29-1 and TRBJ2-6; maybe TRBD2 (6 bases). The CDR3 sequence is 15 residues long. Germline CDR1 and CDR2: SQVTM and ANQGSEA. Deletions cut 5 bases from V and 0 bases from J, with 11 bases between.

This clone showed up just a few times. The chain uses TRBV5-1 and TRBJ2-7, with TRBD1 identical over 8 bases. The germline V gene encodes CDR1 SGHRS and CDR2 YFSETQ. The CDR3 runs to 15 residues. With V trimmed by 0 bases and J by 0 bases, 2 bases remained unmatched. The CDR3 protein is CASSLGQGYSYEQYF. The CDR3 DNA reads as TGCGCCAGCAGCTTGGGACAGGGGTACTCCTACGAGCAGTACTTC.